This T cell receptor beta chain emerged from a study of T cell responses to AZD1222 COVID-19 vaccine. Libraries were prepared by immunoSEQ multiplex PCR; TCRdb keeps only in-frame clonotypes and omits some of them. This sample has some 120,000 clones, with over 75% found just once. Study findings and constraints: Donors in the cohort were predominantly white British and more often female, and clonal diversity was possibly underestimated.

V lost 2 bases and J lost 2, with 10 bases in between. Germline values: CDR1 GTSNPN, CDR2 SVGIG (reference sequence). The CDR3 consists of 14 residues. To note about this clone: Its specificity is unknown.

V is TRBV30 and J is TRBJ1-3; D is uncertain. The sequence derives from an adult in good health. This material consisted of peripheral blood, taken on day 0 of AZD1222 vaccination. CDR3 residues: CAWSNFLTGNTIYF. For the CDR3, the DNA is TGTGCCTGGAGTAACTTTCTCACTGGAAACACCATATATTTT.